This T cell receptor beta chain was observed in a study of shared clonotypes between healthy human individuals. Of note for this clone: The antigen is unknown. This sample includes further DNA sequences coding for the same CDR3.

General study results and limits: Naive subsets, compared against memory subsets, generally had larger estimated richness values. Clonotypes not shared had lower generation probabilities than those common to all four donors. The study's rarefaction showed incomplete sorted-subset sequencing despite large depth.

When replicate PCRs were run on sorted subsets, they used around 0.2 ug DNA, tens of thousands of T cell genomes. TCRdb's copy holds only in-frame clones and misses some; the assay was immunoSEQ multiplex PCR. This sample carries over a million clones, roughly 95% of them seen once, and the ten largest clones take 1% to 1.5%. Trimming stripped 5 bases from V and 1 base from J, with 12 bases between. This CDR3 spans 14 amino acids. The germline V gene has CDR1 SEHNR and CDR2 FQNEAQ (reference sequence). The V call is TRBV7-9, the J call TRBJ2-7; D perhaps matches TRBD2 (5 bases). This clonotype was sampled from a man in his thirties or forties in good health. Sequenced: naive CD4+ T cells sorted from blood. The subset denotes: CD45RA+ positively selected. The CDR3 region is CASSLRELSYEQYF. The CDR3 DNA follows: TGTGCCAGCAGCCTCCGGGAACTATCCTACGAGCAGTACTTC.